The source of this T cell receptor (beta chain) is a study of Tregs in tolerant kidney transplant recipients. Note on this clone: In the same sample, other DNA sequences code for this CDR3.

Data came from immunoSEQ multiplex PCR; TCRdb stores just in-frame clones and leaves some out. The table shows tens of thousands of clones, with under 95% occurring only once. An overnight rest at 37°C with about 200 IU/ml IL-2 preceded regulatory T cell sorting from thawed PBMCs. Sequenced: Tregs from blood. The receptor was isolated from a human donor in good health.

This CDR3 reads CASSLTGLATEAFF. In nucleotides, the CDR3 is TGTGCCAGTAGTCTTACAGGGTTGGCCACTGAAGCTTTCTTT. This chain joins TRBV19 and TRBJ1-1, with TRBD1 as a possible D gene (6 bases). V lost 5 bases and J lost 4, with 14 bases in between. Germline lookup yields CDR1 LNHDA and CDR2 SQIVND (reference sequence). The CDR3 is made up of 14 amino acids.